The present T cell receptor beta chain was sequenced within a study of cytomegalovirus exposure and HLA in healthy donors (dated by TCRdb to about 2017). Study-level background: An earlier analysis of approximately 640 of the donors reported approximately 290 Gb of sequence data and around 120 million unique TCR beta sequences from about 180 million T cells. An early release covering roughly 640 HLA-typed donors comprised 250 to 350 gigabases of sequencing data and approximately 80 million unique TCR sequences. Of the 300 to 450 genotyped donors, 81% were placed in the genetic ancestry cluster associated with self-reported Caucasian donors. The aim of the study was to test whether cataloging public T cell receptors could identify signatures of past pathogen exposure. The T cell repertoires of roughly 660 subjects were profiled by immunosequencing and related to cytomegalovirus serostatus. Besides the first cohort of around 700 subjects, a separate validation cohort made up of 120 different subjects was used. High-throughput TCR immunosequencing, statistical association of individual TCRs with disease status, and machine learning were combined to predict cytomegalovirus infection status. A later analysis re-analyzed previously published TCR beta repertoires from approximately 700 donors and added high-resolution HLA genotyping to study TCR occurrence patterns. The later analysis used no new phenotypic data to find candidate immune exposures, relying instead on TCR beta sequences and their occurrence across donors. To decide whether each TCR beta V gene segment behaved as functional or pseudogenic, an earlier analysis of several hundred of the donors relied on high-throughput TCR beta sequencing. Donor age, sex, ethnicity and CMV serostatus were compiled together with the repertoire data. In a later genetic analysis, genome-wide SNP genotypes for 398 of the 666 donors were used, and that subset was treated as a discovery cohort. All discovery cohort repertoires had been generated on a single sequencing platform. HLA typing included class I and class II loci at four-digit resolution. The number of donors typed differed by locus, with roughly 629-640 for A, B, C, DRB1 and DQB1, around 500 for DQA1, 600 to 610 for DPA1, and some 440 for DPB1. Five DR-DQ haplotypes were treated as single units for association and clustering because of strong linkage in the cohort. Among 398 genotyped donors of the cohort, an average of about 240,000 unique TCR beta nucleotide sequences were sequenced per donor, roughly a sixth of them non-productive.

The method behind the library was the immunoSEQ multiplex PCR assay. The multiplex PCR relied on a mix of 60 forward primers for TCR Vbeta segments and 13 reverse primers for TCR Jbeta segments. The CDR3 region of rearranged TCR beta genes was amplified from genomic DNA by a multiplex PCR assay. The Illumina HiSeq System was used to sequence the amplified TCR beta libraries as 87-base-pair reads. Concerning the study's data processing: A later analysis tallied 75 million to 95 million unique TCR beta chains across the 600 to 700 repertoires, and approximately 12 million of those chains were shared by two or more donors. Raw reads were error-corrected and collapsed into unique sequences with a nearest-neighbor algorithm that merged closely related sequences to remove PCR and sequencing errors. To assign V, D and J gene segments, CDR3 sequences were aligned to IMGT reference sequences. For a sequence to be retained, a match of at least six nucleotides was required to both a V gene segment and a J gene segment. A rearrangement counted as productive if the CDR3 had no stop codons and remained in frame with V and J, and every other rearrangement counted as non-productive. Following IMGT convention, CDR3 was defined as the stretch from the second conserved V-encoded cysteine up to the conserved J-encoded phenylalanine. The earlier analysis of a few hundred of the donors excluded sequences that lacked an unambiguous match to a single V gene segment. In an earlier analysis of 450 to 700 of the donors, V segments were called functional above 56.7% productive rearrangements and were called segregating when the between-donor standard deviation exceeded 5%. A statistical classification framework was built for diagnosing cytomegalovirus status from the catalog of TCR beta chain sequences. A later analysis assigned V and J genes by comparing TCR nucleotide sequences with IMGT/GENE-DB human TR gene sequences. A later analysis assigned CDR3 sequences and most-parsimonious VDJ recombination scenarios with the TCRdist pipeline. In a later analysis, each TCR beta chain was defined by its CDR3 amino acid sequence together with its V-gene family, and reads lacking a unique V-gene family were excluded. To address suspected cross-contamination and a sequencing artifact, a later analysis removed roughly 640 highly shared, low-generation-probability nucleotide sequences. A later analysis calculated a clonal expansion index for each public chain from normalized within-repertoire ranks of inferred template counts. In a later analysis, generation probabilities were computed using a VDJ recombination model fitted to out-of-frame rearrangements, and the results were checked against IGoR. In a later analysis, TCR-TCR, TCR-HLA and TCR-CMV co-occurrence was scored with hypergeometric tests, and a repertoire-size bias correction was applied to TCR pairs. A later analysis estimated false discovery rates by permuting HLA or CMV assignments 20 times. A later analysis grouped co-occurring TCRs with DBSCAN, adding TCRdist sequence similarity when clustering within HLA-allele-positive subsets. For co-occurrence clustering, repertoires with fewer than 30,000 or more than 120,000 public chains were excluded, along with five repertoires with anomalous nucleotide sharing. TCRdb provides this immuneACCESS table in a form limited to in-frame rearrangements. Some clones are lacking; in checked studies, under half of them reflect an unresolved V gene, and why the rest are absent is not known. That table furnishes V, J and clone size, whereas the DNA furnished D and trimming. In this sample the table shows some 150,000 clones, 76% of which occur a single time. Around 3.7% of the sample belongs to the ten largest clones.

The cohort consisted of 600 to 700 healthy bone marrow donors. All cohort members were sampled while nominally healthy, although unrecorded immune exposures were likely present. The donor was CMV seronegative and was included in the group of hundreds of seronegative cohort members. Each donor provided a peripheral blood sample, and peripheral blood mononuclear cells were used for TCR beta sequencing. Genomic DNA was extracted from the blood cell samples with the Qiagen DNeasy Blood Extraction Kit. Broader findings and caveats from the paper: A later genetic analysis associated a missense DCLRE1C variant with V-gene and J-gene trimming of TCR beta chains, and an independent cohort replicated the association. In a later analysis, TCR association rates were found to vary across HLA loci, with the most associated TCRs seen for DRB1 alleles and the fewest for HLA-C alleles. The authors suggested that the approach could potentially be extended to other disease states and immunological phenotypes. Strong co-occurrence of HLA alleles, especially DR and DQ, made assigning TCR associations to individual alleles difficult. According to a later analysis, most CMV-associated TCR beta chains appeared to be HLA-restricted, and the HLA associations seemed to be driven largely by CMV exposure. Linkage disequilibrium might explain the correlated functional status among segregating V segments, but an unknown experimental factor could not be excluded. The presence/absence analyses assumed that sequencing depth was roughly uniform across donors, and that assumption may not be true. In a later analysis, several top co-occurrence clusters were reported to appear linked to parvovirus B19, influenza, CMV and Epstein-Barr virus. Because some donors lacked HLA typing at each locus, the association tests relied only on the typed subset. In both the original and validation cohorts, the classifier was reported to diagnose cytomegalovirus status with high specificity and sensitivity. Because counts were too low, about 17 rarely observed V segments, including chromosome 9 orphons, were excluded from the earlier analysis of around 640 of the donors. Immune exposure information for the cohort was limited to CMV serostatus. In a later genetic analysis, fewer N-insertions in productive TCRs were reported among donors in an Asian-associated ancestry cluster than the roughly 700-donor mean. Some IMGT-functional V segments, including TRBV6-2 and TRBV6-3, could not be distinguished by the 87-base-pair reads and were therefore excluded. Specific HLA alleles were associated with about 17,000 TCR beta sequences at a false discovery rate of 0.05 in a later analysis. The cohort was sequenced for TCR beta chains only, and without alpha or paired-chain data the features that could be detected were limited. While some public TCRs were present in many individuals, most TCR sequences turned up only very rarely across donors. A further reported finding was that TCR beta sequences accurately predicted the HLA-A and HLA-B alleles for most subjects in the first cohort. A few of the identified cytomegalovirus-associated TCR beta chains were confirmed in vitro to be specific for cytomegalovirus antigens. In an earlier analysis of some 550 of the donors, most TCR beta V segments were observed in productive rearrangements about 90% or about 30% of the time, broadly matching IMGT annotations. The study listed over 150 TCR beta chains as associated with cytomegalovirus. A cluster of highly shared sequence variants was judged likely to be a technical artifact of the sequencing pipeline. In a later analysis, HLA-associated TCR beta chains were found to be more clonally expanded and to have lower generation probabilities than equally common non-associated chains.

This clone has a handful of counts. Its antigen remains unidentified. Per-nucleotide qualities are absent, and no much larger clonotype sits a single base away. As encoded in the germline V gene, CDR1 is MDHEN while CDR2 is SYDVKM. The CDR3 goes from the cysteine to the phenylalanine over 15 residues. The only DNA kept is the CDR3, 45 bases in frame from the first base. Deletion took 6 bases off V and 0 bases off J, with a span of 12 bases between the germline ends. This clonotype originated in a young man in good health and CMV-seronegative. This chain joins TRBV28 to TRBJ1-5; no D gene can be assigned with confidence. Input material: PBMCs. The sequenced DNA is TGTGCCAGCAGCTACAAGGCAGGTAGCAATCAGCCCCAGCATTTT. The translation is CASSYKAGSNQPQHF.